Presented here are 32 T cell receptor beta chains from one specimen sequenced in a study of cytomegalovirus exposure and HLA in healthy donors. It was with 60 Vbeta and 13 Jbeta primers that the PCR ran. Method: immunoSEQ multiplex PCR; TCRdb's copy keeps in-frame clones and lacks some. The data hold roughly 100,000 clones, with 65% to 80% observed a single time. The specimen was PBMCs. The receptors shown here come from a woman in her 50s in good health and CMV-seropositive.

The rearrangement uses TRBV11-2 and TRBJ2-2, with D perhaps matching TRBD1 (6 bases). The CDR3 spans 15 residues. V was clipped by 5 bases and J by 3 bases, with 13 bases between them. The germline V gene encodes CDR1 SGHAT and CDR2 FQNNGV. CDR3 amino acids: CASSVQGEYTGELFF. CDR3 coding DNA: TGTGCCAGCAGCGTACAGGGCGAGTACACCGGGGAGCTGTTTTTT.

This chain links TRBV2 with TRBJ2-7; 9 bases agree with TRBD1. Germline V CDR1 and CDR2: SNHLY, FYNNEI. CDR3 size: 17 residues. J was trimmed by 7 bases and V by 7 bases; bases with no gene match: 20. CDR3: CASNQDRGQPSRREQYF. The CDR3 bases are TGTGCCAGCAACCAGGACAGGGGCCAACCCTCCCGGAGGGAGCAGTACTTC.

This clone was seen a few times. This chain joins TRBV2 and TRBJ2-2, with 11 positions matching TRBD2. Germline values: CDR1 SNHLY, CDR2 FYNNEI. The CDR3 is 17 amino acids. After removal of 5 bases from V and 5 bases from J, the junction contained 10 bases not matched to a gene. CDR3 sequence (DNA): TGTGCCAGCAGTAGGACTAGCGGGCGGTTGGCAACCGGGGAGCTGTTTTTT. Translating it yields CASSRTSGRLATGELFF.

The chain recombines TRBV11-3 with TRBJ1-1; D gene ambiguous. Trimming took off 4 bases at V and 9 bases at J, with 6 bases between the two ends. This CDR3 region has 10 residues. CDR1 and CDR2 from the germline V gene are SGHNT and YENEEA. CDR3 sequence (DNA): TGTGCCAGCAGCTGCTGGCAAGCTTTCTTT. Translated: CASSCWQAFF. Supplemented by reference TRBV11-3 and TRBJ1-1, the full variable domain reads EAGVVQSPRYKIIEKKQPVAFWCNPISGHNTLYWYLQNLGQGPELLIRYENEEAVDDSQLPKDRFSAERLKGVDSTLKIQPAELGDSAVYLCASSCWQAFFGQGTRLTVV.

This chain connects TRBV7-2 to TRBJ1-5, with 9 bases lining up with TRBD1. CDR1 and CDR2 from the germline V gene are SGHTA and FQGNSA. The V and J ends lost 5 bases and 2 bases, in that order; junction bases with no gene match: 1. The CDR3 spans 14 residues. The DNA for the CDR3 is TGTGCCAGCAGCCGGGACAGGGGCAATCAGCCCCAGCATTTT. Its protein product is CASSRDRGNQPQHF.

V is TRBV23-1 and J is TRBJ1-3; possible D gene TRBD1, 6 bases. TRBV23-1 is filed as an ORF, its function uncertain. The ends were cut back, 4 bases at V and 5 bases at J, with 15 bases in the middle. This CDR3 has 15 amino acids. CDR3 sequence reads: CASSPVVDSRNTIYF. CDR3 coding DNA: TGCGCCAGCAGTCCCGTAGTGGACAGCAGAAACACCATATATTTT.

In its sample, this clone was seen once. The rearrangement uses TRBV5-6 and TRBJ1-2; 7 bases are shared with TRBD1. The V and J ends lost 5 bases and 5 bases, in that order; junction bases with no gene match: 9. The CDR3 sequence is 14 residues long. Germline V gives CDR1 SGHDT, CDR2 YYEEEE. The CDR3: CASSHTGARYGYTF. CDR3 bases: TGTGCCAGCAGTCACACAGGGGCGAGGTATGGCTACACCTTC.

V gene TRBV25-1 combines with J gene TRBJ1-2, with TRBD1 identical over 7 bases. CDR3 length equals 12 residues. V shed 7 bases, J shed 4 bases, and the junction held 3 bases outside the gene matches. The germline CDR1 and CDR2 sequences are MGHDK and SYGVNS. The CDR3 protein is CASTDRAYGYTF. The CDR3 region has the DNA TGTGCCAGCACCGACAGGGCCTATGGCTACACCTTC.

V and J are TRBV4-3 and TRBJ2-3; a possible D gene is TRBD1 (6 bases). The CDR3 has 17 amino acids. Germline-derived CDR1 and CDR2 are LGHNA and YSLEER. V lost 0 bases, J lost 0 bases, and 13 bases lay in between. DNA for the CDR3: TGCGCCAGCAGCCAAGATTCCCAGGGGTCTAGCACAGATACGCAGTATTTT. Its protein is CASSQDSQGSSTDTQYF.

Written as DNA, the CDR3 is TGTGCCACAGATGTCGGAGTAGCGGGGGGGGATGAGCAGTTCTTC. This sequence encodes CATDVGVAGGDEQFF. The J gene is TRBJ2-1, the V gene TRBV19; 11 nucleotides agree with TRBD2. CDR3 length equals 15 residues. Germline V gene data show CDR1 as LNHDA and CDR2 as SQIVND (reference sequence). Unmatched junction bases numbered 13, after V lost 10 bases and J lost 8 bases.

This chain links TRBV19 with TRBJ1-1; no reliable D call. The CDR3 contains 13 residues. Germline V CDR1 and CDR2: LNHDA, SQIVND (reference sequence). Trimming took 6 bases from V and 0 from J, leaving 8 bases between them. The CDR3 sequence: CASSVDLNTEAFF. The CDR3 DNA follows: TGTGCCAGTAGCGTTGACTTGAACACTGAAGCTTTCTTT.

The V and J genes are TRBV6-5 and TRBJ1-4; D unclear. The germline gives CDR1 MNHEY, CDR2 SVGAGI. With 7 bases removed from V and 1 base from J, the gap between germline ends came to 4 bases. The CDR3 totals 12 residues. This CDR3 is CASTRTNEKLFF. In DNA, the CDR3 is TGTGCCAGCACGAGAACTAATGAAAAACTGTTTTTT.

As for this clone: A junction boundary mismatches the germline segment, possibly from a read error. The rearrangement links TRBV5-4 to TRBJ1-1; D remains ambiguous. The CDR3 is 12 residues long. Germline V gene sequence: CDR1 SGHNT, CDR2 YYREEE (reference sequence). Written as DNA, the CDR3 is TGTGCCAGCAGCCGCCTCCCCACTGAAGCTTCCTTT. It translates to CASSRLPTEASF.

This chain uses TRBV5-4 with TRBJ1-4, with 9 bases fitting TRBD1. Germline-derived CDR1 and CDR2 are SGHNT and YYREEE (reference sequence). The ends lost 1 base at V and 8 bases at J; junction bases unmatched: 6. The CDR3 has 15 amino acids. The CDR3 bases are TGTGCCAGCAGCTTGTTCTGGACAGGGGTGGAAAAACTGTTTTTT. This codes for CASSLFWTGVEKLFF.

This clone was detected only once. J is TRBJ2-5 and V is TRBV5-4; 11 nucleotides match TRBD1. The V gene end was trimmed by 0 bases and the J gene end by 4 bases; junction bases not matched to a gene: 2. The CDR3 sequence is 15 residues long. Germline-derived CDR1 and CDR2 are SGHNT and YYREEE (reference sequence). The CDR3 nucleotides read TGTGCCAGCAGCTTGGTCGGACAGGGGGCAGAGACCCAGTACTTC. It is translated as CASSLVGQGAETQYF.

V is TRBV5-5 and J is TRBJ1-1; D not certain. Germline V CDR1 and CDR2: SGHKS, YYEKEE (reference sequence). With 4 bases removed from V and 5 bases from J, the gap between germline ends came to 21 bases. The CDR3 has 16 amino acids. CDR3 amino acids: CASSRATPSRRTEAFF. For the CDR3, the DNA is TGTGCCAGCAGCCGCGCCACACCCTCGAGGAGAACTGAAGCTTTCTTT.

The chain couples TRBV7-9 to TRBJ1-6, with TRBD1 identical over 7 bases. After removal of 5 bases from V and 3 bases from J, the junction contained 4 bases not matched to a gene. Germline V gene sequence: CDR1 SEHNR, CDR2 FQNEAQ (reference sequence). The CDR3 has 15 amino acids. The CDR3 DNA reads TGTGCCAGCAGCAGCTCAGGGGGCTATAATTCACCCCTCCACTTT. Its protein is CASSSSGGYNSPLHF.

CDR3 in amino acids: CASSPGTVNTEAFF. CDR3 in DNA: TGTGCCAGCAGTCCCGGGACAGTGAACACTGAAGCTTTCTTT. The chain combines TRBV11-1 with TRBJ1-1; 7 bases map to TRBD1. The CDR3 loop spans 14 amino acids. Per germline, CDR1 SGHAT and CDR2 FQDESV (reference sequence). The V and J ends lost 6 bases and 0 bases, in that order; junction bases with no gene match: 4. The full variable domain, its missing parts supplied by reference TRBV11-1 and TRBJ1-1, is EAEVAQSPRYKITEKSQAVAFWCDPISGHATLYWYRQILGQGPELLVQFQDESVVDDSQLPKDRFSAERLKGVDSTLKIQPAELGDSAMYLCASSPGTVNTEAFFGQGTRLTVV.

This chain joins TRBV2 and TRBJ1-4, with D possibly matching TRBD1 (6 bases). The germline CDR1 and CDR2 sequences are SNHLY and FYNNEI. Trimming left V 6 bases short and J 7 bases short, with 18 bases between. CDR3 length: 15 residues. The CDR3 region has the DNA TGTGCCAGCAGGGCCGGGGAGGGGGTCGGTGAAAAACTGTTTTTT. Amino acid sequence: CASRAGEGVGEKLFF.

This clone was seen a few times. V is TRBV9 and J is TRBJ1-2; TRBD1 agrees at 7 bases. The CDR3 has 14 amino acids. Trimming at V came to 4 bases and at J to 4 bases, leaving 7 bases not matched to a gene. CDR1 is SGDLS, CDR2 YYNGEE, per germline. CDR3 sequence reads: CASSSTGAAYGYTF. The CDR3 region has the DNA TGTGCCAGCAGCTCCACAGGGGCAGCCTATGGCTACACCTTC.

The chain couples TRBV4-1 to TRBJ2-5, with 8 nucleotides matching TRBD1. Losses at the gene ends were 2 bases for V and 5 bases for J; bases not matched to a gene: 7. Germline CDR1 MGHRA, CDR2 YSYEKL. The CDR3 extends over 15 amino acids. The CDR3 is CASSQPDRVRETQYF. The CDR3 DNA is TGCGCCAGCAGCCAACCGGACAGGGTGCGGGAGACCCAGTACTTC.

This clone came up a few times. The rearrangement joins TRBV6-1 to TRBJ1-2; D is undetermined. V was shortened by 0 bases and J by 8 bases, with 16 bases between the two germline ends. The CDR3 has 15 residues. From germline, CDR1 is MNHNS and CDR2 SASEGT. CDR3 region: CASSEARSGRGGYTF. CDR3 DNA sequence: TGTGCCAGCAGTGAAGCGCGGTCCGGGCGAGGGGGCTACACCTTC.

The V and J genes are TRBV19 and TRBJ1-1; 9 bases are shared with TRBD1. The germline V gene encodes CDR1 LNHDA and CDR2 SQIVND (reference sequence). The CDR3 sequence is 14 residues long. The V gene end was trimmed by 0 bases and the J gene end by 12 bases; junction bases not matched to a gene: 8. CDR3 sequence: CASSIDRQGGLTFF. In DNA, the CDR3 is TGTGCCAGTAGTATAGACCGACAGGGGGGATTGACTTTCTTT. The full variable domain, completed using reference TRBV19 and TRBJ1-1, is DGGITQSPKYLFRKEGQNVTLSCEQNLNHDAMYWYRQDPGQGLRLIYYSQIVNDFQKGDIAEGYSVSREKKESFPLTVTSAQKNPTAFYLCASSIDRQGGLTFFGQGTRLTVV.

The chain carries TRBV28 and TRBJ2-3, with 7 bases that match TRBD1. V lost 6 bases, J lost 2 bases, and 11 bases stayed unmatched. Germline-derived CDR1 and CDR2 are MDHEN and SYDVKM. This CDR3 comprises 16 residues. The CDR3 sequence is CASSPIGDRDTDTQYF. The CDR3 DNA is TGTGCCAGCAGCCCTATTGGGGACAGAGACACAGATACGCAGTATTTT.

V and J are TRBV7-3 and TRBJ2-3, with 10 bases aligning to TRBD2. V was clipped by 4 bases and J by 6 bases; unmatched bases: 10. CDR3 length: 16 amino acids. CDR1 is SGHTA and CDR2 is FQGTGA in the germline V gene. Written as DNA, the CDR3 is TGTGCCAGCAGCTCACTAGCGGGGAAGGAGAGGGATACGCAGTATTTT. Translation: CASSSLAGKERDTQYF.

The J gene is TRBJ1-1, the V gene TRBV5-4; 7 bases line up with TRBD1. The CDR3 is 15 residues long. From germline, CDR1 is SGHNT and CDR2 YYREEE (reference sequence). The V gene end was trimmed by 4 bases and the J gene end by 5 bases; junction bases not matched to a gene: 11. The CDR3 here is CASSLDRALRTEAFF. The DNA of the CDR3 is TGTGCCAGCAGCCTAGACAGGGCCTTAAGGACTGAAGCTTTCTTT.

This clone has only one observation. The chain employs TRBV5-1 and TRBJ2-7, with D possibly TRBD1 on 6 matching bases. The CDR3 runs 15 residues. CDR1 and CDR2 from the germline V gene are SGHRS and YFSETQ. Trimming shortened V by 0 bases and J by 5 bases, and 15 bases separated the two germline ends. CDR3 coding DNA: TGCGCCAGCAGCTTGGCCAGGGGTCCGATGGACGAGCAGTACTTC. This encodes CASSLARGPMDEQYF.

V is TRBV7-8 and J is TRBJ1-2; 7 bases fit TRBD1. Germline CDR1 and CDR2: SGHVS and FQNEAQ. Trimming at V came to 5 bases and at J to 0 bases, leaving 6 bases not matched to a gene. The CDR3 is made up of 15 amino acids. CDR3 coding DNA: TGTGCCAGCAGCGTAGACAGGGCTTCTAACTATGGCTACACCTTC. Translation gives CASSVDRASNYGYTF. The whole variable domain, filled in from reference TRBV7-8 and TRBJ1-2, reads GAGVSQSPRYKVAKRGQDVALRCDPISGHVSLFWYQQALGQGPEFLTYFQNEAQLDKSGLPSDRFFAERPEGSVSTLKIQRTQQEDSAVYLCASSVDRASNYGYTFGSGTRLTVV.

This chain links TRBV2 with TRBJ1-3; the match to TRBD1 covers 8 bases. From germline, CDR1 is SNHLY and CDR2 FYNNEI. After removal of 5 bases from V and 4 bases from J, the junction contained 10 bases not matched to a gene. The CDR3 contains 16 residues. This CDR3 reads CASSYGDNRGGNTIYF. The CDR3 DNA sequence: TGTGCCAGCAGTTATGGAGACAACAGGGGGGGAAACACCATATATTTT.

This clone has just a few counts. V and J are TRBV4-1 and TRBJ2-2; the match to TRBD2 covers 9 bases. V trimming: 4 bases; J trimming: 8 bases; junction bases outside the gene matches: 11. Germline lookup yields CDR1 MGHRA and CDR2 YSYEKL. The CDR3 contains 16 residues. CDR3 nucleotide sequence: TGCGCCAGCAGCCTGCCAGGCGGGGGGGCTAAAGGGGAGCTGTTTTTT. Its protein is CASSLPGGGAKGELFF.

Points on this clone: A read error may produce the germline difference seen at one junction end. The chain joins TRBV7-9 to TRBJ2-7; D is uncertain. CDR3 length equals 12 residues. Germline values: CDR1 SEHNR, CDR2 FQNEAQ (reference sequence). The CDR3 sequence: CSSSSRLYEQYF. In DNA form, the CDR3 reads TGTTCCAGCAGCTCTAGGCTATACGAGCAGTACTTC.

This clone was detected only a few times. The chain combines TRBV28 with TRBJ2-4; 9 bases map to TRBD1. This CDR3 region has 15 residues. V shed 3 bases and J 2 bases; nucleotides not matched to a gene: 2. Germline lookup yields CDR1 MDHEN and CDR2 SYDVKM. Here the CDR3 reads CASSFNRGPKNIQYF. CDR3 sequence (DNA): TGTGCCAGCAGTTTCAACAGGGGGCCCAAAAACATTCAGTACTTC.